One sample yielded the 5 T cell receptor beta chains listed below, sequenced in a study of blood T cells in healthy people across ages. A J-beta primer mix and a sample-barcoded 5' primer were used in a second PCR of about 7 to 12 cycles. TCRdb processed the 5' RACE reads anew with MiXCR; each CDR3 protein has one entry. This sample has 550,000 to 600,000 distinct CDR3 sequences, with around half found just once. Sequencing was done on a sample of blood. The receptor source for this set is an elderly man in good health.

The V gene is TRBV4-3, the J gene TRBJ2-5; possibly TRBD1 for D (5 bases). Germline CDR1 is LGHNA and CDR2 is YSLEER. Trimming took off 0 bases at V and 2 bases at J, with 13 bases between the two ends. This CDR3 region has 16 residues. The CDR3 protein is CASSQEWKQVQETQYF. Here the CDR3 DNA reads TGCGCCAGCAGCCAAGAATGGAAACAGGTACAAGAGACCCAGTACTTC.

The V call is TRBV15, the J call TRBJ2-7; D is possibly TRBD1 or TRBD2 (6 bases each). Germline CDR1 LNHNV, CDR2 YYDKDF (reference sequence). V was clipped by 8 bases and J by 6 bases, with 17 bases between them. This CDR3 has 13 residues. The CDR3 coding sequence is TGTGCCACCTCCACCTCTAAGGGGGGCGAGCAGTACTTC. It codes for CATSTSKGGEQYF.

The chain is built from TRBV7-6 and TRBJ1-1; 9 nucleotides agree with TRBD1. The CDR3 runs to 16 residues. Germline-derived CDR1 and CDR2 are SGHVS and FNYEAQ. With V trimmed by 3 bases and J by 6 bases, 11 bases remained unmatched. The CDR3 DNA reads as TGTGCCAGCAGCTTTTCCGCGGGACAGGGAAACGCTGAAGCTTTCTTT. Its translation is CASSFSAGQGNAEAFF.

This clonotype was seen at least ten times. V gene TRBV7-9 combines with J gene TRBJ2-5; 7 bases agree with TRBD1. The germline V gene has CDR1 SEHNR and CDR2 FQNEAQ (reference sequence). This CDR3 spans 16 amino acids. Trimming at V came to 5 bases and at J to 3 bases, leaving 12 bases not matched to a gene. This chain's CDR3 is CASSHDRATQKETQYF. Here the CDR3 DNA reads TGTGCCAGCAGCCACGACAGGGCGACCCAAAAAGAGACCCAGTACTTC.

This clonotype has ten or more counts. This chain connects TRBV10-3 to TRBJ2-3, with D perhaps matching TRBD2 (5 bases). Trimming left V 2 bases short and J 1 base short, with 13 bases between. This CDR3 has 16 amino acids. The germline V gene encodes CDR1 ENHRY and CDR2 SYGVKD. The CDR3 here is CAISEVASSRTDTQYF. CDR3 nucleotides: TGTGCCATCAGTGAGGTTGCTAGCTCTCGCACAGATACGCAGTATTTT.